The sequence of this T cell receptor (beta chain) was determined in a study of T cell clonotyping in hematopoietic cell transplantation. The repertoire was sequenced with immunoSEQ multiplex PCR; TCRdb's copy has only in-frame clones and lacks some. In the table there are approximately 44,000 clones, less than 85% of which are singletons. Study results and limitations: Recipient TCR diversity dropped after transplant; expanded clonotypes rose from day 30 to 180.

About this clone itself: What it recognizes is unknown.

Time point denoted: recipient sample about 28 days before transplant, after cytoreduction. V lost 6 bases to trimming and J lost 5 bases, with 13 bases between them. CDR1 is MNHEY and CDR2 is SMNVEV in the germline V gene (reference sequence). The CDR3 contains 13 residues. The source of this sequence is a man between 60 and 75 years old with acute myeloid leukemia. Some clones in this sample may be carry-over from other donors' samples. The chain carries TRBV27 and TRBJ1-1; D uncertain. Sequences were derived from peripheral blood mononuclear cells, sampled before stem cell transplant. The DNA for the CDR3 is TGTGCCAGCAGCCCCCGCCCGGGAACTGAAGCTTTCTTT. This codes for CASSPRPGTEAFF.